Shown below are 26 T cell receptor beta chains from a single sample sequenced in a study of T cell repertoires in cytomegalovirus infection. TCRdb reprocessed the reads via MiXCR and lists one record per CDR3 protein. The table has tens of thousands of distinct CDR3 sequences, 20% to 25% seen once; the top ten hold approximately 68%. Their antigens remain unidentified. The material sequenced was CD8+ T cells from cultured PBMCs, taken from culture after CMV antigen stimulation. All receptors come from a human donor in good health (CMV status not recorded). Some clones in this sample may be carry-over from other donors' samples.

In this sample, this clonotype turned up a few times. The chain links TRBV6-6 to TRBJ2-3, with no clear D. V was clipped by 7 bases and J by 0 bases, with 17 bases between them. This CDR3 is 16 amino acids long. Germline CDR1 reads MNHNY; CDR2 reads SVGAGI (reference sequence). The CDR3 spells CASINTKATSTDTQYF. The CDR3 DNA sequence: TGTGCCAGCATCAACACCAAGGCTACTAGCACAGATACGCAGTATTTT.

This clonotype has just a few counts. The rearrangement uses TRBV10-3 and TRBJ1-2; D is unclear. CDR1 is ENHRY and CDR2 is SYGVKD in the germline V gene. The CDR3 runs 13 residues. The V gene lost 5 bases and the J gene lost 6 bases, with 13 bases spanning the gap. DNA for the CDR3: TGTGCCATCAGTTCAAACGTCGTGGATGGCTACACCTTC. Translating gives CAISSNVVDGYTF.

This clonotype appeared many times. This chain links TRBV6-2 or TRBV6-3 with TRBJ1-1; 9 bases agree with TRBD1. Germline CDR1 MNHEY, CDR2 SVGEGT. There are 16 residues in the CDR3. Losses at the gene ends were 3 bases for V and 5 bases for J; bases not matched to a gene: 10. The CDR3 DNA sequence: TGTGCCAGCAGTTATCCCCACAGGGGGCGCAGGACTGAAGCTTTCTTT. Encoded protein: CASSYPHRGRRTEAFF.

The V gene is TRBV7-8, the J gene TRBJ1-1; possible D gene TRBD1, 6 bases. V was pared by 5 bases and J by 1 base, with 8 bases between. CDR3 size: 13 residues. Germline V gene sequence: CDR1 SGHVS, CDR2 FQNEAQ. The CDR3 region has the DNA TGTGCCAGCAGCATACAGGGGAACACTGAAGCTTTCTTT. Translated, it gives CASSIQGNTEAFF.

DNA of the CDR3: TGTGCCAGCAGTCTTACACAAATTGACAGTTCTGGAAACACCATATATTTT. Translated, it gives CASSLTQIDSSGNTIYF. The J gene is TRBJ1-3, the V gene TRBV6-5; D possibly corresponds to TRBD1 (5 bases). Trimming cost V 5 bases and J 1 base, with 18 bases left between them. This CDR3 has 17 amino acids. Germline V gives CDR1 MNHEY, CDR2 SVGAGI.

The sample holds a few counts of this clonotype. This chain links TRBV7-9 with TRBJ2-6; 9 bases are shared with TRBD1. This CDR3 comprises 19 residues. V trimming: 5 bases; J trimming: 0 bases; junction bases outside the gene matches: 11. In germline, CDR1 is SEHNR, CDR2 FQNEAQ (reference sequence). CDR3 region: CASSHPSGQGNSGANVLTF. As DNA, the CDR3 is TGTGCCAGCAGCCACCCCTCGGGACAGGGCAACTCTGGGGCCAACGTCCTGACTTTC.

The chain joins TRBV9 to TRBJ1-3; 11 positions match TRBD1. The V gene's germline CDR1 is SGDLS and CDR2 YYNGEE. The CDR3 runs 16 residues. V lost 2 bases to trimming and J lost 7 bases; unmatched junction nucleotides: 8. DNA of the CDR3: TGTGCCAGCAGCGTCGGACAGGGGGCTTTTCACAACACCATATATTTT. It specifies CASSVGQGAFHNTIYF.

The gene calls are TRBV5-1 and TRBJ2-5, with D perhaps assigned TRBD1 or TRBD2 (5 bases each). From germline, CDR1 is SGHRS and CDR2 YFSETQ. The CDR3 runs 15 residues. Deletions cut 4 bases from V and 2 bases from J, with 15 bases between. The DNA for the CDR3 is TGCGCCAGCAGCGTCACCCGGGACGGACAAGAGACCCAGTACTTC. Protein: CASSVTRDGQETQYF.

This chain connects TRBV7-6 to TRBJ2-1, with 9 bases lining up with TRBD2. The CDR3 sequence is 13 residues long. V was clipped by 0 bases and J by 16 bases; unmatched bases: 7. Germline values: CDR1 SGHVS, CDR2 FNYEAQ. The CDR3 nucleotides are TGTGCCAGCAGCTTAGCGGCTAGCGGGGATGCTTTCTTC. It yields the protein CASSLAASGDAFF.

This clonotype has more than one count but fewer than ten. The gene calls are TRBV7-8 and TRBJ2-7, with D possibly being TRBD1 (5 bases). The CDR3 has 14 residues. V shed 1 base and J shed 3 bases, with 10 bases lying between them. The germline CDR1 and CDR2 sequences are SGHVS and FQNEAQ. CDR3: CASSLEVGHYEQYF. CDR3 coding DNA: TGTGCCAGCAGCTTAGAGGTGGGGCACTACGAGCAGTACTTC.

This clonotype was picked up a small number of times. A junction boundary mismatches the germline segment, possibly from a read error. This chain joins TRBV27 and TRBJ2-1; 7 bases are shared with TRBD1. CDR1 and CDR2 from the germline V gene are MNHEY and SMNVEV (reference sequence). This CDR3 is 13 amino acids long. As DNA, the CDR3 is TGTGCCAGCAAAGAACGAACCGGGACAGAAAGAATCTTC. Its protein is CASKERTGTERIF.

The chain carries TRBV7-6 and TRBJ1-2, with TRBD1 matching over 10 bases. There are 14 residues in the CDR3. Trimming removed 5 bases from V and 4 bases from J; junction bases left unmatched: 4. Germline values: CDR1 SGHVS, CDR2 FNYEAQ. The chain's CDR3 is CASSPGTGVYGYTF. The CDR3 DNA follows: TGTGCCAGCAGCCCGGGGACAGGGGTCTATGGCTACACCTTC.

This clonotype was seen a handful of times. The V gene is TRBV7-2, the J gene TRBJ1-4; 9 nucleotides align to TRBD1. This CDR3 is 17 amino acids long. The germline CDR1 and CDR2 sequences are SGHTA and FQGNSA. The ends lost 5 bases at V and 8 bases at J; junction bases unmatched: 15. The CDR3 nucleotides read TGTGCCAGCAGCCTCGACAGGGGGAACGGGGCGAGGGAAAAACTGTTTTTT. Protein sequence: CASSLDRGNGAREKLFF.

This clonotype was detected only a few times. CDR3 region: CASSGSDEQFF. The CDR3 nucleotides read TGTGCCAGCAGCGGGAGCGATGAGCAGTTCTTC. V is TRBV11-3 and J is TRBJ2-1, with TRBD2 as a possible D gene (5 bases). CDR1 SGHNT and CDR2 YENEEA come from the germline V gene. With 5 bases removed from V and 8 bases from J, the gap between germline ends came to 7 bases. The CDR3 runs to 11 residues.

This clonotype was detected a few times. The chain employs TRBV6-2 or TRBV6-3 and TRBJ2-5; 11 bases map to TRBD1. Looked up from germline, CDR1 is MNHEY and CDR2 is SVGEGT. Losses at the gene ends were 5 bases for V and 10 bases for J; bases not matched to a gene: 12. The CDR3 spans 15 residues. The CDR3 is CASSPWTGGGEGQYF. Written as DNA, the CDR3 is TGTGCCAGCAGTCCTTGGACAGGGGGCGGAGAAGGCCAGTACTTC.

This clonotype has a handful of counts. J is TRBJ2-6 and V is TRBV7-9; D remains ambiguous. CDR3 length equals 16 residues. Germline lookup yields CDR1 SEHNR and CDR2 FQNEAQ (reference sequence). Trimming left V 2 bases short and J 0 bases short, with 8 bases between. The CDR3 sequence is CASSLLPGSGANVLTF. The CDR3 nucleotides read TGTGCCAGCAGCTTACTACCGGGCTCTGGGGCCAACGTCCTGACTTTC.

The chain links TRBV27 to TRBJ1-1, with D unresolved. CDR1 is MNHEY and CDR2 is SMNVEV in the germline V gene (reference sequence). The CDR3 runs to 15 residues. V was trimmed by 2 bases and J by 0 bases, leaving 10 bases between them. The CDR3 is CASSLIGQMNTEAFF. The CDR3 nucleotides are TGTGCCAGCAGTTTAATAGGGCAAATGAACACTGAAGCTTTCTTT.

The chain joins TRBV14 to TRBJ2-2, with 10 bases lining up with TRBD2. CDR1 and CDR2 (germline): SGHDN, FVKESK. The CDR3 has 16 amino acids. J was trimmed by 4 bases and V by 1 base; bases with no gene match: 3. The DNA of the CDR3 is TGTGCCAGCAGCCAAGCTAGCGGGAGCAGCACCGGGGAGCTGTTTTTT. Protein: CASSQASGSSTGELFF.

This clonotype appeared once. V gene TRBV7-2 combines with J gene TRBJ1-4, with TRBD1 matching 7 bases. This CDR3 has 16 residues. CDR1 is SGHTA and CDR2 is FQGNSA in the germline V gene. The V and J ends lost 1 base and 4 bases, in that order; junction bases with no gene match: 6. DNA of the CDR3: TGTGCCAGCAGCTTAGAGGCGGGACAGCTTAATGAAAAACTGTTTTTT. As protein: CASSLEAGQLNEKLFF.

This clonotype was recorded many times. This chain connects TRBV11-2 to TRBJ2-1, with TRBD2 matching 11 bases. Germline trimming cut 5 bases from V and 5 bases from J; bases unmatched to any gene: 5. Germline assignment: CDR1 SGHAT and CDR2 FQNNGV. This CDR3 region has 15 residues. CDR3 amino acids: CASSQTSGAHNEQFF. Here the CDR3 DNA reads TGTGCCAGCAGCCAGACTAGCGGGGCCCACAATGAGCAGTTCTTC.

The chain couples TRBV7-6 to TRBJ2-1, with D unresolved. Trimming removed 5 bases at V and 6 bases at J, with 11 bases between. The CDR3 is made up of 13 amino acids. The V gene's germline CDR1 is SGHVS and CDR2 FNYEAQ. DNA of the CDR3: TGTGCCAGCAGCCCGGGTATCTTCAATGAGCAGTTCTTC. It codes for CASSPGIFNEQFF.

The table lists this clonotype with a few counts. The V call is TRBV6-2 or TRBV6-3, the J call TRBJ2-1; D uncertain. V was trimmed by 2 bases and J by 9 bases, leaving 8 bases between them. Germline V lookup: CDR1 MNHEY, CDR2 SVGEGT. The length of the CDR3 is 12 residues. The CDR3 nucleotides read TGTGCCAGCAGTTACGGTCTCACTGAGCAGTTCTTC. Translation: CASSYGLTEQFF.

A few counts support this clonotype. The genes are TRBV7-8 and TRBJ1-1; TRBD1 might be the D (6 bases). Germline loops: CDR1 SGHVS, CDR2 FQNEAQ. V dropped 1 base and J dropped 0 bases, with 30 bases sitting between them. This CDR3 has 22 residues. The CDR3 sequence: CASSLVPLGDGGLLILNTEAFF. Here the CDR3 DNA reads TGTGCCAGCAGCTTAGTCCCCCTCGGTGATGGGGGGCTCCTTATATTGAACACTGAAGCTTTCTTT. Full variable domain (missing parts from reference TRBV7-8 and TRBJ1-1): GAGVSQSPRYKVAKRGQDVALRCDPISGHVSLFWYQQALGQGPEFLTYFQNEAQLDKSGLPSDRFFAERPEGSVSTLKIQRTQQEDSAVYLCASSLVPLGDGGLLILNTEAFFGQGTRLTVV.

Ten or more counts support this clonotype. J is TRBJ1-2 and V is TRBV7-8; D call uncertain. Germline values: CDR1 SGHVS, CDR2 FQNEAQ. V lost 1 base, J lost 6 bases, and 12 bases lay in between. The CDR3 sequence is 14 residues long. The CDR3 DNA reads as TGTGCCAGCAGCTTAGTCCAAGGGAGCAATGGCTACACCTTC. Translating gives CASSLVQGSNGYTF.

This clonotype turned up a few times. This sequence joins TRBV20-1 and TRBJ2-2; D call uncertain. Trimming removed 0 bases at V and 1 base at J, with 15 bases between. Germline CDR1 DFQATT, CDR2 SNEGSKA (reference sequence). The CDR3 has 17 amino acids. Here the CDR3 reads CSARDLVRSLNTGELFF. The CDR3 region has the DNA TGCAGTGCTAGAGATCTGGTCCGGAGCCTGAACACCGGGGAGCTGTTTTTT.

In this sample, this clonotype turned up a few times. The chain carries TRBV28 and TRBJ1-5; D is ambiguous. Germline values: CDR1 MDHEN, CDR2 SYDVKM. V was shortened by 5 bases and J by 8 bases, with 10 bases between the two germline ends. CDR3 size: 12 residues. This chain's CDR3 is CASSDGWEPQHF. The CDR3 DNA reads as TGTGCCAGCAGTGACGGGTGGGAGCCCCAGCATTTT.